The 8 T cell receptor beta chains below come from one sample, sequenced in a study of beta chain features in type 1 diabetes. Sequenced material consisted of expressed TCRB transcripts (all of the isolated RNA was reverse transcribed). Assay used: immunoSEQ multiplex PCR; TCRdb lists only in-frame clones, some missing. In the table there are hundreds of thousands of clones, about 63% of which are singletons. The sequenced sample was naive CD4+ T cells from blood. All receptors come from a man aged 25-45 years in good health.

This clone was seen more than once but under ten times. The gene calls are TRBV7-2 and TRBJ1-5; TRBD1 might be the D (5 bases). The CDR3 totals 17 residues. V dropped 5 bases and J dropped 0 bases, with 17 bases sitting between them. Germline lookup yields CDR1 SGHTA and CDR2 FQGNSA. This CDR3 is CASSPTDNLYSNQPQHF. The CDR3 region has the DNA TGTGCCAGCAGCCCGACAGACAATCTTTATAGCAATCAGCCCCAGCATTTT.

The J gene is TRBJ2-5, the V gene TRBV7-2, with 7 bases that match TRBD2. Per the germline V gene, CDR1 is SGHTA and CDR2 is FQGNSA. This CDR3 has 14 residues. With 5 bases clipped from V and 1 base from J, the junction kept 4 bases outside the gene matches. Here the CDR3 reads CASSVSGLQETQYF. In DNA form, the CDR3 reads TGTGCCAGCAGCGTTAGCGGGCTCCAAGAGACCCAGTACTTC.

V usage is TRBV2 and J usage is TRBJ1-5, with TRBD1 identical over 7 bases. In germline, CDR1 is SNHLY, CDR2 FYNNEI. V shed 8 bases and J 2 bases; nucleotides not matched to a gene: 3. CDR3 length equals 13 residues. CDR3 protein: CASADRGNQPQHF. In nucleotides, the CDR3 is TGTGCCAGCGCCGACAGGGGCAATCAGCCCCAGCATTTT.

This chain joins TRBV27 and TRBJ1-2, with TRBD1 identical over 8 bases. This CDR3 comprises 18 residues. CDR1 is MNHEY, CDR2 SMNVEV, per germline (reference sequence). V dropped 1 base and J dropped 8; count of bases not matched to a gene: 18. In DNA, the CDR3 is TGTGCCAGCAGTTTATTTCCCCTCGGACAGGGAAACATAGGAGGCTACACCTTC. This sequence encodes CASSLFPLGQGNIGGYTF.

V is TRBV29-1 and J is TRBJ2-7; 7 bases agree with TRBD2. This CDR3 is 14 amino acids long. Trimming removed 6 bases from V and 0 bases from J; junction bases left unmatched: 8. The V gene's germline CDR1 is SQVTM and CDR2 ANQGSEA. As DNA, the CDR3 is TGCAGCGTCCGCCCCGGGGGGAGCTCCTACGAGCAGTACTTC. This translates into CSVRPGGSSYEQYF.

V gene TRBV13 combines with J gene TRBJ2-7, with D perhaps TRBD1 (5 bases). Germline V gives CDR1 PRHDT, CDR2 FYEKMQ (reference sequence). The CDR3 covers 16 residues. V dropped 4 bases and J dropped 4 bases, with 20 bases sitting between them. In nucleotides, the CDR3 is TGTGCCAGCAGCTCACGGGTCGACAGTCCCTCTTACGAGCAGTACTTC. Amino acids: CASSSRVDSPSYEQYF.

The chain uses TRBV10-3 and TRBJ2-3; D unclear. Deletions cut 8 bases from V and 3 bases from J, with 9 bases between. This CDR3 spans 12 amino acids. CDR1 and CDR2 (germline): ENHRY, SYGVKD. CDR3 amino acids: CAISVGTDTQYF. In nucleotides, the CDR3 is TGTGCCATCTCTGTAGGGACAGATACGCAGTATTTT.

As regards this clone: The same CDR3 also results from other DNA sequences found in this sample. The chain joins TRBV5-4 to TRBJ2-1; 8 bases line up with TRBD2. The CDR3 is made up of 15 amino acids. The V gene's germline CDR1 is SGHNT and CDR2 YYREEE (reference sequence). The J segment lost 0 bases and the V segment lost 1 base, leaving 0 bases of the junction unmatched. This chain's CDR3 is CASSLTSGSYNEQFF. CDR3 nucleotides: TGTGCCAGCAGCTTGACTAGCGGCTCCTACAATGAGCAGTTCTTC.